This entry lists 22 T cell receptor beta chains sequenced from one sample in a study of early T cells in non-severe SARS-CoV-2 infection. In TCRdb, the 5' RACE reads were re-called with MiXCR into one record per CDR3 protein. The sample holds 55,000 to 75,000 distinct CDR3 sequences, approximately 10% seen once. Sequenced: whole blood. These receptor sequences come from an adult who was a healthcare worker with PCR-confirmed SARS-CoV-2 infection or an uninfected control (not recorded which).

The chain recombines TRBV15 with TRBJ2-3; 9 nucleotides agree with TRBD2. V was pared by 0 bases and J by 6 bases, with 10 bases of the junction left unmatched. The germline V gene encodes CDR1 LNHNV and CDR2 YYDKDF (reference sequence). This CDR3 contains 17 residues. This CDR3 reads CATSRDLSSGVPDTQYF. CDR3 sequence (DNA): TGTGCCACCAGCAGAGATCTATCTAGCGGGGTGCCGGATACGCAGTATTTT.

This clonotype appeared many times. The CDR3 here is CASSLGTGAHNEQFF. CDR3 coding DNA: TGCGCCAGCAGCTTGGGGACGGGAGCGCACAATGAGCAGTTCTTC. The chain links TRBV5-1 to TRBJ2-1; a possible D gene is TRBD2 (6 bases). The CDR3 is 15 residues long. CDR1 is SGHRS and CDR2 is YFSETQ in the germline V gene. V lost 0 bases, J lost 5 bases, and 12 bases lay in between.

This clonotype was detected a few times. The chain recombines TRBV13 with TRBJ2-3; D unclear. The V end was cut by 7 bases, the J end by 2 bases, with 19 bases between. Germline V gene data show CDR1 as PRHDT and CDR2 as FYEKMQ (reference sequence). This CDR3 region has 16 residues. In nucleotides, the CDR3 is TGTGCCAGCACCCCCGCGGCCACGGCACCCACAGATACGCAGTATTTT. Translating gives CASTPAATAPTDTQYF.

This CDR3 reads CASSQVRDSYYEQYF. The DNA for the CDR3 is TGCGCCAGCAGCCAAGTCCGGGACAGCTACTACGAGCAGTACTTC. J is TRBJ2-7 and V is TRBV4-1, with 7 bases lining up with TRBD1. Germline CDR1 MGHRA, CDR2 YSYEKL. The V segment lost 1 base and the J segment 3 bases; nucleotides outside the gene matches: 6. This CDR3 is 15 amino acids long.

This clonotype came up a few times. The chain couples TRBV7-2 to TRBJ2-3; D tentatively fits TRBD1 or TRBD2 (6 bases each). V dropped 4 bases and J dropped 6 bases, with 20 bases sitting between them. The CDR3 loop spans 16 amino acids. The germline gives CDR1 SGHTA, CDR2 FQGNSA. The CDR3 nucleotides are TGTGCCAGCAGCTCGCGATCGGGGGCGCCGACTGATACGCAGTATTTT. It yields the protein CASSSRSGAPTDTQYF.

This clonotype was observed a few times. The rearrangement uses TRBV11-2 and TRBJ2-5, with unresolved D. This CDR3 has 15 amino acids. Germline CDR1 SGHAT, CDR2 FQNNGV. V was clipped by 5 bases and J by 0 bases, with 13 bases between them. CDR3 coding DNA: TGTGCCAGCAGCCAGACCTCCATGTACCAAGAGACCCAGTACTTC. Protein sequence: CASSQTSMYQETQYF.

This clonotype came up a few times. The chain couples TRBV7-2 to TRBJ2-2; no definite D call. The V end lost 5 bases, the J end lost 8 bases, and 9 bases lay between the germline ends. The CDR3 has 12 amino acids. CDR1 is SGHTA and CDR2 is FQGNSA in the germline V gene. CDR3 residues: CASSRPSGELFF. As DNA, the CDR3 is TGTGCCAGCAGCCGGCCGAGTGGGGAGCTGTTTTTT.

The chain employs TRBV7-2 and TRBJ2-1, with D unclear. Per germline, CDR1 SGHTA and CDR2 FQGNSA. Trimming removed 2 bases at V and 0 bases at J, with 8 bases between. The CDR3 covers 15 residues. The CDR3 coding sequence is TGTGCCAGCAGCTTAAGGCCTAGCTCCTACAATGAGCAGTTCTTC. Translated, it gives CASSLRPSSYNEQFF.

This clonotype was detected ten times or more. The gene calls are TRBV7-9 and TRBJ2-1; D is ambiguous. Trimming pared 3 bases from V and 1 base from J, leaving 13 bases between. Germline V lookup: CDR1 SEHNR, CDR2 FQNEAQ (reference sequence). The CDR3 has 16 residues. The DNA for the CDR3 is TGTGCCAGCAGCTTGAACGGATTAGCATCCTACAATGAGCAGTTCTTC. It yields the protein CASSLNGLASYNEQFF.

The table lists this clonotype with many counts. The chain recombines TRBV7-6 with TRBJ1-1; D is unclear. This CDR3 region has 13 residues. Germline V CDR1 and CDR2: SGHVS, FNYEAQ. V lost 3 bases to trimming and J lost 2 bases, with 7 bases between them. CDR3 loop: CASSFAPNTEAFF. In DNA form, the CDR3 reads TGTGCCAGCAGCTTCGCACCAAACACTGAAGCTTTCTTT.

The sample holds a few counts of this clonotype. The V and J genes are TRBV9 and TRBJ2-2; TRBD2 aligns across 7 bases. The CDR3 loop spans 16 amino acids. The V gene's germline CDR1 is SGDLS and CDR2 YYNGEE. The trim removed 0 bases at V and 0 bases at J, leaving 2 bases unmatched. The CDR3 loop reads CASSVEAGSNTGELFF. The DNA of the CDR3 is TGTGCCAGCAGCGTAGAAGCGGGATCGAACACCGGGGAGCTGTTTTTT.

About this clonotype: The germline gene is not matched at one end of the junction; a read error may be the cause. V is TRBV25-1 and J is TRBJ2-7, with D possibly being TRBD1 or TRBD2 (5 bases each). The CDR3 sequence is 12 residues long. Germline CDR1 and CDR2: MGHDK and SYGVNS. Here the CDR3 reads CVSSEGFSEQYF. DNA for the CDR3: TGTGTCAGCAGTGAGGGGTTCTCCGAGCAGTACTTC.

This chain joins TRBV2 and TRBJ2-7; D gene ambiguous. Germline CDR1 is SNHLY and CDR2 is FYNNEI. The V gene lost 7 bases and the J gene lost 0 bases, with 10 bases spanning the gap. The CDR3 is 13 amino acids. The CDR3 sequence: CASTTETSYEQYF. CDR3 DNA sequence: TGTGCCAGCACTACGGAGACCTCCTACGAGCAGTACTTC. The full variable domain, rest sourced from reference TRBV2 and TRBJ2-7, is EPEVTQTPSHQVTQMGQEVILRCVPISNHLYFYWYRQILGQKVEFLVSFYNNEISEKSEIFDDQFSVERPDGSNFTLKIRSTKLEDSAMYFCASTTETSYEQYFGPGTRLTVT.

Many counts were recorded for this clonotype. This chain links TRBV5-1 with TRBJ2-7; D is unresolved. The V gene's germline CDR1 is SGHRS and CDR2 YFSETQ. V lost 5 bases and J 5 bases, leaving 5 bases between the germline ends. CDR3 length: 10 residues. The CDR3 nucleotides read TGCGCCAGCAGTAGCCACGAGCAGTACTTC. Amino acids: CASSSHEQYF.

The rearrangement uses TRBV7-9 and TRBJ2-5, with D possibly TRBD1 on 6 matching bases. Germline assignment: CDR1 SEHNR and CDR2 FQNEAQ (reference sequence). CDR3 length: 13 residues. Between the trimmed V and J ends, which lost 4 bases and 5 bases, there was a span of 11 bases. CDR3 nucleotides: TGTGCCAGCAGCTCAACAGGGTTGGAGACCCAGTACTTC. Translating it yields CASSSTGLETQYF.

This clonotype showed up many times. The J gene is TRBJ1-1, the V gene TRBV4-1; maybe TRBD1 (5 bases). The CDR3 sequence is 16 residues long. Looked up from germline, CDR1 is MGHRA and CDR2 is YSYEKL. Trimming pared 4 bases from V and 0 bases from J, leaving 15 bases between. For the CDR3, the DNA is TGCGCCAGCAGCCGGGACGTAAACCGGATGAACACTGAAGCTTTCTTT. Its protein is CASSRDVNRMNTEAFF.

The sample holds many counts of this clonotype. The V and J genes are TRBV9 and TRBJ2-3; D ambiguous. There are 13 residues in the CDR3. CDR1 and CDR2 (germline): SGDLS, YYNGEE. V was cut by 1 base and J by 5 bases, with 8 bases left in between. The CDR3 sequence is CASSVNSGDTQYF. The CDR3 bases are TGTGCCAGCAGCGTAAATAGTGGAGATACGCAGTATTTT.

At least ten counts were recorded for this clonotype. The chain links TRBV9 to TRBJ2-6; no reliable D call. Trimming left V 3 bases short and J 0 bases short, with 7 bases between. Germline lookup yields CDR1 SGDLS and CDR2 YYNGEE. The CDR3 consists of 15 residues. This CDR3 reads CASSARFSGANVLTF. Here the CDR3 DNA reads TGTGCCAGCAGCGCACGATTCTCTGGGGCCAACGTCCTGACTTTC. The variable domain in full, completed from reference TRBV9 and TRBJ2-6, reads DSGVTQTPKHLITATGQRVTLRCSPRSGDLSVYWYQQSLDQGLQFLIQYYNGEERAKGNILERFSAQQFPDLHSELNLSSLELGDSALYFCASSARFSGANVLTFGAGSRLTVL.

V gene TRBV20-1 combines with J gene TRBJ2-7; D gene uncertain. The CDR3 covers 14 residues. V was clipped by 5 bases and J by 2 bases, with 16 bases between them. Per the germline V gene, CDR1 is DFQATT and CDR2 is SNEGSKA (reference sequence). The chain's CDR3 is CSAPLSDGAYEQYF. Here the CDR3 DNA reads TGCAGTGCTCCCCTTTCGGACGGTGCCTACGAGCAGTACTTC.

The chain is built from TRBV5-4 and TRBJ2-2; no firm D call. Germline CDR1 SGHNT, CDR2 YYREEE (reference sequence). Trimming took off 0 bases at V and 3 bases at J, with 15 bases between the two ends. The CDR3 has 17 amino acids. In DNA, the CDR3 is TGTGCCAGCAGCTTGGGGGCGTCATTAGGAGACACCGGGGAGCTGTTTTTT. Protein product: CASSLGASLGDTGELFF.

The chain links TRBV12-3 or TRBV12-4 to TRBJ2-1, with 7 nucleotides matching TRBD1. Trimming at V came to 4 bases and at J to 10 bases, leaving 4 bases not matched to a gene. This CDR3 has 12 amino acids. The CDR3 bases are TGTGCCAGCAGTTACACAGGGGTCGAGCAGTTCTTC. Translating gives CASSYTGVEQFF.

This clonotype has at least ten counts. This sequence joins TRBV12-3 or TRBV12-4 and TRBJ2-1, with D maybe TRBD1 (6 bases). V was trimmed by 5 bases and J by 13 bases, leaving 12 bases between them. The CDR3 has 11 amino acids. CDR3 loop: CASSTRQVQFF. The CDR3 coding sequence is TGTGCCAGCAGTACCAGACAGGTACAGTTCTTC.